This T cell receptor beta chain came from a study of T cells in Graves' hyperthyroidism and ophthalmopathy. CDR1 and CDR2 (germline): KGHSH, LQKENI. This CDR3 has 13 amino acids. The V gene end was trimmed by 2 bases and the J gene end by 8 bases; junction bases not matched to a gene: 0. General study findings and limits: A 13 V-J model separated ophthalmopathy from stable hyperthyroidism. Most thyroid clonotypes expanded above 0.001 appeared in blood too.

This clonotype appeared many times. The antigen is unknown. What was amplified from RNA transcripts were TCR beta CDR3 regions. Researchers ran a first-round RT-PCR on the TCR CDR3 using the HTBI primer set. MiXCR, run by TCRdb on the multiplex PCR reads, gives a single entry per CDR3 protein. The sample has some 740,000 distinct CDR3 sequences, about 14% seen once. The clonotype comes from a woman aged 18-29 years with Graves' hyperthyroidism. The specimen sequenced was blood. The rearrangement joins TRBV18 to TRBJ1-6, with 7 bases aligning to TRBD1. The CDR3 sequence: CASSPDRDSPLHF. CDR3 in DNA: TGTGCCAGCTCACCAGACAGGGATTCACCCCTCCACTTT.